One and the same sample provided the 23 T cell receptor beta chains below, sequenced in a study of siplizumab effects on memory and regulatory T cells. The protocol was immunoSEQ multiplex PCR, while the TCRdb copy is restricted to in-frame clones and leaves out a portion. This sample yields roughly 75,000 clones, of which approximately 93% are seen a single time; roughly 5.2% belongs to the top ten. The sequenced sample consisted of CD8+ T cells sorted from blood. All receptors come from a human donor in good health.

The J gene is TRBJ1-5, the V gene TRBV19; 7 positions agree with TRBD1. Germline V CDR1 and CDR2: LNHDA, SQIVND (reference sequence). CDR3 size: 14 residues. Trimming took 3 bases from V and 5 from J; bases not matched to a gene: 4. The CDR3 DNA follows: TGTGCCAGTAGTATCTGGCAGGGGGATCAGCCCCAGCATTTT. It encodes CASSIWQGDQPQHF.

The chain recombines TRBV11-2 with TRBJ2-7; D remains unclear. Germline loops: CDR1 SGHAT, CDR2 FQNNGV. The CDR3 is made up of 14 amino acids. The V end lost 0 bases, the J end lost 5 bases, and 11 bases lay between the germline ends. The CDR3 sequence is CASSLDLVGDEQYF. CDR3 nucleotide sequence: TGTGCCAGCAGCTTAGACCTGGTTGGGGACGAGCAGTACTTC.

This clone has only one observation. V gene TRBV13 combines with J gene TRBJ2-1, with TRBD1 matching over 8 bases. Losses at the gene ends were 6 bases for V and 7 bases for J; bases not matched to a gene: 5. CDR1 and CDR2 (germline): PRHDT, FYEKMQ (reference sequence). This CDR3 is 13 amino acids long. As DNA, the CDR3 is TGTGCCAGCAGTCCAGGGGGCTTAAATGAGCAGTTCTTC. It codes for CASSPGGLNEQFF.

The gene calls are TRBV5-1 and TRBJ2-1; 7 bases are shared with TRBD2. CDR3 length: 14 residues. Germline lookup yields CDR1 SGHRS and CDR2 YFSETQ. Unmatched junction bases numbered 4, after V lost 5 bases and J lost 2 bases. The DNA for the CDR3 is TGCGCCAGCAGTGAGCGGGGACCCTACAATGAGCAGTTCTTC. Amino acid sequence: CASSERGPYNEQFF.

Concerning this clone itself: One junction end disagrees with the germline gene, perhaps due to a read error. The chain carries TRBV5-4 and TRBJ2-7; the match to TRBD1 covers 9 bases. CDR3 length: 13 amino acids. Germline assignment: CDR1 SGHNT and CDR2 YYREEE (reference sequence). The CDR3: CASSLQGAREQHF. Here the CDR3 DNA reads TGTGCCAGCAGCTTACAGGGGGCGCGGGAGCAGCACTTC.

This sequence joins TRBV5-6 and TRBJ1-1, with D unresolved. The CDR3 has 12 residues. Germline CDR1 and CDR2: SGHDT and YYEEEE. V was cut by 0 bases and J by 7 bases, with 7 bases left in between. Here the CDR3 DNA reads TGTGCCAGCAGCTTGGATGGAATTGAAGCTTTCTTT. This sequence encodes CASSLDGIEAFF.

The chain has TRBV4-2 and TRBJ2-5; no definite D call. Trimming cost V 0 bases and J 0 bases, with 8 bases left between them. Germline V CDR1 and CDR2: LGHNA, YNFKEQ. The CDR3 contains 15 residues. As DNA, the CDR3 is TGTGCCAGCAGCCAAGATAGGGCAGACCAAGAGACCCAGTACTTC. This gives the protein CASSQDRADQETQYF.

The CDR3 loop is CASSPANEKLFF. In DNA, the CDR3 is TGTGCCAGCAGCCCCGCTAATGAAAAACTGTTTTTT. V usage is TRBV7-2 and J usage is TRBJ1-4, with unresolved D. V lost 5 bases, J lost 3 bases, and 4 bases lay in between. Germline CDR1 is SGHTA and CDR2 is FQGNSA. CDR3 length: 12 amino acids.

The chain carries TRBV6-1 and TRBJ2-1, with 9 nucleotides matching TRBD2. Germline trimming cut 8 bases from V and 3 bases from J; bases unmatched to any gene: 5. From germline, CDR1 is MNHNS and CDR2 SASEGT. The CDR3 is 14 residues long. The CDR3 reads CASGLAGYYNEQFF. CDR3 DNA: TGTGCCAGCGGGCTAGCGGGGTACTACAATGAGCAGTTCTTC.

The V call is TRBV18, the J call TRBJ2-1; no definite D call. Between the trimmed V and J ends, which lost 3 bases and 5 bases, there was a span of 11 bases. The CDR3 contains 14 residues. The germline V gene has CDR1 KGHSH and CDR2 LQKENI. The CDR3 region has the DNA TGTGCCAGCTCACCCTCCGGACGCGACAATGAGCAGTTCTTC. It codes for CASSPSGRDNEQFF.

The chain combines TRBV2 with TRBJ1-1; 9 bases map to TRBD1. Germline lookup yields CDR1 SNHLY and CDR2 FYNNEI. This CDR3 is 14 amino acids long. The V and J ends lost 3 bases and 6 bases, in that order; junction bases with no gene match: 5. The CDR3 DNA is TGTGCCAGCAGTGACCCGGACAGGGGCGCTGAAGCTTTCTTT. Translated, it gives CASSDPDRGAEAFF.

The chain carries TRBV19 and TRBJ1-5; 11 nucleotides line up with TRBD1. Germline V gene lookup returns CDR1 LNHDA and CDR2 SQIVND (reference sequence). This CDR3 spans 15 amino acids. The trim removed 1 base at V and 6 bases at J, leaving 2 bases unmatched. CDR3 amino acids: CASSIGDRGSQPQHF. In DNA form, the CDR3 reads TGTGCCAGTAGTATAGGGGACAGGGGGAGTCAGCCCCAGCATTTT. Full variable domain (missing parts from reference TRBV19 and TRBJ1-5): DGGITQSPKYLFRKEGQNVTLSCEQNLNHDAMYWYRQDPGQGLRLIYYSQIVNDFQKGDIAEGYSVSREKKESFPLTVTSAQKNPTAFYLCASSIGDRGSQPQHFGDGTRLSIL.

This chain connects TRBV4-3 to TRBJ1-1; possibly TRBD1 for D (6 bases). The CDR3 has 15 residues. The V gene lost 0 bases and the J gene lost 5 bases, with 13 bases spanning the gap. Germline V gives CDR1 LGHNA, CDR2 YSLEER. CDR3 region: CASSQDKGGVTEAFF. The DNA of the CDR3 is TGCGCCAGCAGCCAAGATAAGGGGGGGGTAACTGAAGCTTTCTTT.

The gene calls are TRBV9 and TRBJ2-2; no clear D gene. Germline values: CDR1 SGDLS, CDR2 YYNGEE. The CDR3 is 13 residues long. Trimming cost V 1 base and J 6 bases, with 7 bases left between them. The CDR3 is CASSVSSPGELFF. CDR3 DNA sequence: TGTGCCAGCAGCGTAAGCAGTCCCGGGGAGCTGTTTTTT.

This chain's CDR3 is CASSYSTGGVQPQHF. Written as DNA, the CDR3 is TGTGCCAGCAGTTACTCGACAGGGGGCGTGCAGCCCCAGCATTTT. The gene calls are TRBV6-5 and TRBJ1-5; 10 bases match TRBD1. The CDR3 loop spans 15 amino acids. After removal of 0 bases from V and 7 bases from J, the junction contained 3 bases not matched to a gene. In germline, CDR1 is MNHEY, CDR2 SVGAGI.

The genes are TRBV28 and TRBJ1-2; the D gene is possibly TRBD1 (5 bases). Germline V gene data show CDR1 as MDHEN and CDR2 as SYDVKM. Trimming took 8 bases from V and 3 from J, leaving 7 bases between them. This CDR3 spans 11 amino acids. The CDR3: CASGADYGYTF. CDR3 coding DNA: TGTGCCAGCGGGGCGGACTATGGCTACACCTTC.

A single count supports this clone. The chain links TRBV11-2 to TRBJ1-1; TRBD1 matches 8 bases. Looked up from germline, CDR1 is SGHAT and CDR2 is FQNNGV. The CDR3 covers 18 residues. V trimming: 4 bases; J trimming: 0 bases; junction bases outside the gene matches: 13. As DNA, the CDR3 is TGTGCCAGCAGCTCCCCAGGGGGCGTCCAATCCATGAACACTGAAGCTTTCTTT. This sequence encodes CASSSPGGVQSMNTEAFF.

V and J are TRBV13 and TRBJ2-1, with D hard to call. The CDR3 is made up of 11 amino acids. V lost 2 bases, J lost 6 bases, and 2 bases lay in between. The germline gives CDR1 PRHDT, CDR2 FYEKMQ (reference sequence). This CDR3 reads CASSLFNEQFF. CDR3 coding DNA: TGTGCCAGCAGCTTATTCAATGAGCAGTTCTTC. Filled out from reference TRBV13 and TRBJ2-1, the complete variable domain reads AAGVIQSPRHLIKEKRETATLKCYPIPRHDTVYWYQQGPGQDPQFLISFYEKMQSDKGSIPDRFSAQQFSDYHSELNMSSLELGDSALYFCASSLFNEQFFGPGTRLTVL.

The chain uses TRBV7-9 and TRBJ2-7, with 9 bases that match TRBD1. The V segment lost 5 bases and the J segment 4 bases; nucleotides outside the gene matches: 6. The CDR3 sequence is 14 residues long. In germline, CDR1 is SEHNR, CDR2 FQNEAQ (reference sequence). CDR3 DNA: TGTGCCAGCAGCCCCGGGACAGGGCCTTACGAGCAGTACTTC. This translates into CASSPGTGPYEQYF.

This clone was recorded once. The J gene is TRBJ1-5, the V gene TRBV6-4; no clear D. Per germline, CDR1 MRHNA and CDR2 SNTAGT. Trimming pared 6 bases from V and 6 bases from J, leaving 12 bases between. The length of the CDR3 is 13 residues. Here the CDR3 DNA reads TGTGCCAGCAGCTCCGAAGCGGGTCAGCCCCAGCATTTT. It specifies CASSSEAGQPQHF.

V and J are TRBV19 and TRBJ2-1, with D possibly being TRBD1 (5 bases). Deletions cut 5 bases from V and 0 bases from J, with 11 bases between. The V gene's germline CDR1 is LNHDA and CDR2 SQIVND (reference sequence). The CDR3 totals 15 residues. The CDR3 sequence is CASSSDSSSYNEQFF. As DNA, the CDR3 is TGTGCCAGTAGTTCAGACAGTAGCTCCTACAATGAGCAGTTCTTC.

The CDR3 reads CASSPASGVYTGELFF. The CDR3 DNA sequence: TGTGCCAGCAGCCCAGCCTCAGGGGTCTACACCGGGGAGCTGTTTTTT. The rearrangement uses TRBV7-7 and TRBJ2-2; the D gene is possibly TRBD1 (6 bases). The CDR3 is made up of 16 amino acids. The germline V gene has CDR1 SSHAT and CDR2 FNYEAQ (reference sequence). V was cut by 5 bases and J by 3 bases, with 16 bases left in between.

The CDR3 region has the DNA TGCGCCAGCAGCCTCTACCGGACAGTGACCTACGAGCAGTACTTC. As protein: CASSLYRTVTYEQYF. The genes are TRBV23-1 and TRBJ2-7, with TRBD1 as a possible D gene (6 bases). TRBV23-1 is known as an ORF, though its function is uncertain. Between the trimmed V and J ends, which lost 6 bases and 2 bases, there was a span of 17 bases. CDR3 size: 15 residues.